The sequence of this TCR beta chain was determined in a study of shared clonotypes between healthy human individuals. Study-wide findings and caveats: Clonotypes not shared had lower generation probabilities than those common to all four donors. There were few donors, and this limited the genetic and exposure-history diversity represented.

Germline trimming cut 5 bases from V and 4 bases from J; bases unmatched to any gene: 2. The length of the CDR3 is 14 residues. Per the germline V gene, CDR1 is SGHTA and CDR2 is FQGNSA. Some clones are missing from TCRdb's copy, which holds only in-frame ones; the method was immunoSEQ multiplex PCR. Of 1.4 million to 1.5 million clones listed, roughly 96% are singletons. To note about this clone: Its antigen is unknown.

This clonotype was sampled from a man between 25 and 39 years old in good health. Material: naive CD4+ T cells sorted from blood. The subset was: CD45RA+ positively selected. The chain uses TRBV7-2 and TRBJ2-1, with 10 bases matching TRBD2. CDR3 sequence: CASSRTSGYNEQFF. The CDR3 DNA is TGTGCCAGCAGCCGGACTAGCGGTTACAATGAGCAGTTCTTC.